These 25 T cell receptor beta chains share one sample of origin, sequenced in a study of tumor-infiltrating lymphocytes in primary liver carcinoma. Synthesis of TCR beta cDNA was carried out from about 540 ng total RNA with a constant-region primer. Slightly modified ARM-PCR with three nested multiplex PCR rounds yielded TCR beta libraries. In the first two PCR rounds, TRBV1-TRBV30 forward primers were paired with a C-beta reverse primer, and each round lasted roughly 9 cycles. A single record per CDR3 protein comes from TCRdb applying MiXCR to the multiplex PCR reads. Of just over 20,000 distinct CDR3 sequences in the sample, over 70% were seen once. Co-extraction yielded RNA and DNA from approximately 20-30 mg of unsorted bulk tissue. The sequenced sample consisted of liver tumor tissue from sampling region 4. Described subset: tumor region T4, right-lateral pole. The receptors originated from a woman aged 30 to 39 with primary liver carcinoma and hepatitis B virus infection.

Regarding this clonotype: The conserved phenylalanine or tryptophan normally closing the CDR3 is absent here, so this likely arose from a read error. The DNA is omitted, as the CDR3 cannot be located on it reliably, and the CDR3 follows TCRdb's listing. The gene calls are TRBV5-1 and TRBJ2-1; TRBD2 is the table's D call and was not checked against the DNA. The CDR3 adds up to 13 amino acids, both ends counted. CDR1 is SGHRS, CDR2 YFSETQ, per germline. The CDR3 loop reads CASSIDRRGEQFI.

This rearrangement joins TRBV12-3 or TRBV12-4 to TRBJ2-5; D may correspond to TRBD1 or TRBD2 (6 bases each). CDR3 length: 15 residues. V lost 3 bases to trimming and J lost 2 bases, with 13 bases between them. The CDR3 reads CASSLEGGVQETQYF. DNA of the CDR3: TGTGCCAGCAGTTTGGAGGGGGGCGTACAAGAGACCCAGTACTTC.

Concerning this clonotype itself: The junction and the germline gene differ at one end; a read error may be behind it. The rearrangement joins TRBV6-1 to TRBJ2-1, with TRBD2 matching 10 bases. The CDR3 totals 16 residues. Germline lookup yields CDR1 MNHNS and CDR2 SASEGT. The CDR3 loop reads CASSEAGGSGYDDQFF. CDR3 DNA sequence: TGTGCCAGTAGTGAAGCGGGGGGGTCTGGATACGATGATCAGTTCTTC.

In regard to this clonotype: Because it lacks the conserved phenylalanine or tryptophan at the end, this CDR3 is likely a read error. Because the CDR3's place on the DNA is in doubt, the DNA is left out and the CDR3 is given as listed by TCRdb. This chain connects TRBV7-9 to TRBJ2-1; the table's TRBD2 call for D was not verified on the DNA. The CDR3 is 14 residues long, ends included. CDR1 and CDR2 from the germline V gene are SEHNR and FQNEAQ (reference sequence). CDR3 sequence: CASSSGTSGRYQLI.

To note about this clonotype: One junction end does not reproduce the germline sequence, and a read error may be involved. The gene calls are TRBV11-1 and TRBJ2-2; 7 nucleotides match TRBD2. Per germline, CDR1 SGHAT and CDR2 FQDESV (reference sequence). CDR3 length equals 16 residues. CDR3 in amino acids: CASSKVMAGVSGELFF. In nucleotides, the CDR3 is TGTGCGAGCAGCAAGGTTATGGCGGGAGTCTCCGGGGAGCTGTTTTTT.

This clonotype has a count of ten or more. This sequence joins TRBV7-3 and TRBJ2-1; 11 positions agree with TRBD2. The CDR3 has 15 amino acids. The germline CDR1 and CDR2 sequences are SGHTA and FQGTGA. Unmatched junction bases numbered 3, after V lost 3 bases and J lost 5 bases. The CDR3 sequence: CASSLTSGTDNEQFF. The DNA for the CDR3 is TGTGCCAGCAGCTTGACTAGCGGGACGGACAATGAGCAGTTCTTC.

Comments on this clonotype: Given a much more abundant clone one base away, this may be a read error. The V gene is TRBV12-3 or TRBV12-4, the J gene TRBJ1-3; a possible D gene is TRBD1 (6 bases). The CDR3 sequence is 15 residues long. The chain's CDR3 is CASNTTGSSGDTIYF. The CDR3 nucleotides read TGTGCCAGCAATACCACAGGGTCCTCTGGAGACACCATATATTTT.

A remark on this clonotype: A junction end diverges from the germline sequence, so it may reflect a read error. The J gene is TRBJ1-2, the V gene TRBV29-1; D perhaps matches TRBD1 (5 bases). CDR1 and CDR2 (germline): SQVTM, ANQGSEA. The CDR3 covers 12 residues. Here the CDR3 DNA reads TGCAGCGCTGTACCTTGGGGCGGCGACTACACATTC. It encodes CSAVPWGGDYTF.

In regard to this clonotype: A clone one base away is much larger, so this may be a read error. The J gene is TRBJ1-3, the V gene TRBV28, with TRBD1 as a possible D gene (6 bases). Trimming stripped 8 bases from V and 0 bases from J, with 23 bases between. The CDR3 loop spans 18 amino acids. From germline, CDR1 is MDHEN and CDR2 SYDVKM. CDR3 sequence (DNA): TGTGCCAGCTGGCCACAAGCCGGACAGCGGATCTCTGGAAACACCATATATTTT. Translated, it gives CASWPQAGQRISGNTIYF.

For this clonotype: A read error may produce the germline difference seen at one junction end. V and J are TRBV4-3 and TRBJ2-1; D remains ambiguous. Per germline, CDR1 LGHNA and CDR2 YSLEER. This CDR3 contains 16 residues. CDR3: CASSQDAGSSHNEQFF. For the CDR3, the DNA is TGTGCCAGCAGCCAAGATGCAGGAAGCTCCCACAATGAGCAGTTCTTC.

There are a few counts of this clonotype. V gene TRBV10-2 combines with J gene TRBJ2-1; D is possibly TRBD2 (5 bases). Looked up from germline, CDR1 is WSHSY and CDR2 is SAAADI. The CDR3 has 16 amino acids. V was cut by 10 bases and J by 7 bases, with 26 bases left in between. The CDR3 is CATRTIQLERGNEQFF. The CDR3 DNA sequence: TGCGCCACCCGAACAATTCAACTAGAACGAGGGAATGAGCAGTTCTTC.

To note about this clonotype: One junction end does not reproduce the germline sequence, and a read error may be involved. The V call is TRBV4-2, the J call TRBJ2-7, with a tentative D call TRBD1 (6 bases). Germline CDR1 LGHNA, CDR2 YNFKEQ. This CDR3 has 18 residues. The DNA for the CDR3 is TGTGTCAGCAGCCAGGAATACCTAGGACAGAGGGGACCGCGCGAGCAGTACTTC. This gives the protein CVSSQEYLGQRGPREQYF.

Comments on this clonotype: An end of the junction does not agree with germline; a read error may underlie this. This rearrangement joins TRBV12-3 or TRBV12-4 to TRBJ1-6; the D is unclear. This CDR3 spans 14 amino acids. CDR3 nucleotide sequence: TGTGCCAGCAGTAAGAGACATGATAGTTCACCTCTCCACTTT. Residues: CASSKRHDSSPLHF.

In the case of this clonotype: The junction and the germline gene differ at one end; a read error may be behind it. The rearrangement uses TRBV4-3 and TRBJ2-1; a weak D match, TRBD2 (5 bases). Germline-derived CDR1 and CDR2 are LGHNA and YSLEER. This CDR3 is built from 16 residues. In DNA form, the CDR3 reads TGCGCCAGCAGCCAAGATGTGGGGAGCTCCTACAATGAGCAGTTCTTT. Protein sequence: CASSQDVGSSYNEQFF.

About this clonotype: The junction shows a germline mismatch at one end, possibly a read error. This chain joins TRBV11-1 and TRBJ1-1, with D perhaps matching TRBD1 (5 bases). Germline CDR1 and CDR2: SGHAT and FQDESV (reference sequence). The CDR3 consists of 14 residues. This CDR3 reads CASSLGQGYTEAFF. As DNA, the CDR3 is TGTGCTAGCAGCCTCGGGCAGGGCTATACTGAAGCTTTCTTT. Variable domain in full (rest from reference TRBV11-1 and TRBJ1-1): EAEVAQSPRYKITEKSQAVAFWCDPISGHATLYWYRQILGQGPELLVQFQDESVVDDSQLPKDRFSAERLKGVDSTLKIQPAELGDSAMYLCASSLGQGYTEAFFGQGTRLTVV.

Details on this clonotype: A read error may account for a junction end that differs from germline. In DNA form, the CDR3 reads TGTGCCACCGGTGACGTTAATGTCAATGAGCAGTTCTTC. This translates into CATGDVNVNEQFF. The chain employs TRBV24-1 and TRBJ2-1; D remains ambiguous. Germline CDR1 reads KGHDR; CDR2 reads SFDVKD. The CDR3 runs to 13 residues.

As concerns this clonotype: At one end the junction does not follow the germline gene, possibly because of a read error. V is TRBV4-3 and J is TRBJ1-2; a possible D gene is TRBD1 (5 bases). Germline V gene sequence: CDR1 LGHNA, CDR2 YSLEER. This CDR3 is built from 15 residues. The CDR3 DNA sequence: TGCGCCAGCAGCCAAGATTGGGGCAGGCAGAATGGCTACGCCTTC. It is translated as CASSQDWGRQNGYAF.

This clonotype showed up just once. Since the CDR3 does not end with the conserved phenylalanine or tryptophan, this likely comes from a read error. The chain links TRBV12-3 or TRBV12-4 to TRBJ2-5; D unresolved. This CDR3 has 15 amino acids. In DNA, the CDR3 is TGTGCCCGCAGCACCTACCCCGGAACCGAAGAGACCCAGTACTCC. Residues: CARSTYPGTEETQYS.

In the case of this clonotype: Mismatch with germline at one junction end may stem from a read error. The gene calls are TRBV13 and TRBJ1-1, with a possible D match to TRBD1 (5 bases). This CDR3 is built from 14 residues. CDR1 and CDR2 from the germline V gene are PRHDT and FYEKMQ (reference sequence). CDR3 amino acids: CACRMGGANTEAFF. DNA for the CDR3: TGTGCCTGCAGGATGGGGGGTGCAAACACTGAAGCTTTCTTT.

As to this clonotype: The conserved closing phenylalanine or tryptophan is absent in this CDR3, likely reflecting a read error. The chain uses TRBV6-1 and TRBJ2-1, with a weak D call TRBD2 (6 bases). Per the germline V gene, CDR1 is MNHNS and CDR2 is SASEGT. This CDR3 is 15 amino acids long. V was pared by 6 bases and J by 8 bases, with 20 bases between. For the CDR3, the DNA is TGTGCCAGCAGCGATCATGCGCGGGAAATCGATGAGCAGTTCTCC. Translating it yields CASSDHAREIDEQFS.

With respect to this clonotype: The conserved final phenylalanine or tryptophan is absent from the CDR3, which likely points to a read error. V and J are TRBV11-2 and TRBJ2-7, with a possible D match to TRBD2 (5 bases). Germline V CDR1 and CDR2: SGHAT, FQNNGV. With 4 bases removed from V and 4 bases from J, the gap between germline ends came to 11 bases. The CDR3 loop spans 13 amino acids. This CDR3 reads CASSSGNTYEQYI. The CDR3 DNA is TGTGCCAGCAGCTCCGGGAACACATACGAGCAGTACATC.

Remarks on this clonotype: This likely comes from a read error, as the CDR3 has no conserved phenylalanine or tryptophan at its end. For the CDR3, the DNA is TGTGACAGCAGCCCGCGGGACGCCCGTTTCTACGAGCAGTACTTA. Translation: CDSSPRDARFYEQYL. The rearrangement links TRBV11-1 to TRBJ2-7; TRBD2 is a possible D gene (6 bases). From germline, CDR1 is SGHAT and CDR2 FQDESV (reference sequence). The CDR3 extends over 15 amino acids.

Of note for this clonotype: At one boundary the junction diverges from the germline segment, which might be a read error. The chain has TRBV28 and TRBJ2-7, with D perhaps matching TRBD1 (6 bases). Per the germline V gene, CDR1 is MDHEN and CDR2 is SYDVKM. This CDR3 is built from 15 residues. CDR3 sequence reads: CASSASTGGSYEHYF. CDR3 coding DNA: TGTGCCAGCAGTGCTTCGACAGGTGGCTCCTACGAGCATTACTTC.

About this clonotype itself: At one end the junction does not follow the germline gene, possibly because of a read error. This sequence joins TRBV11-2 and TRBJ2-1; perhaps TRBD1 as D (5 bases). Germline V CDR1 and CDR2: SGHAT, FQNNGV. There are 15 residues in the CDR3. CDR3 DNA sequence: TGTGCCACCAGCTATATAGGGCAGGGCGAAAATGAGCACTTCTTC. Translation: CATSYIGQGENEHFF.

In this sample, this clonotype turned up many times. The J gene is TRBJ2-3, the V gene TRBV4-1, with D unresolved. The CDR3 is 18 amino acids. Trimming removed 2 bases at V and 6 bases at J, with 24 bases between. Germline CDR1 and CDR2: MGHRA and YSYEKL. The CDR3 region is CASSQLGMVAEHSDTQYF. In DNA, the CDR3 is TGCGCCAGCAGCCAACTAGGCATGGTAGCCGAACACTCGGATACGCAGTATTTT.